This T cell receptor (beta chain) was sequenced during a study of T cell responses to AZD1222 COVID-19 vaccine. The junction had 8 bases not matched to a gene; V was cut back by 5 bases and J by 5 bases. In germline, CDR1 is SEHNR, CDR2 FQNEAQ (reference sequence). There are 15 residues in the CDR3. Repertoires were generated with immunoSEQ multiplex PCR, while TCRdb's copy carries only in-frame clones and drops some. The table has approximately 120,000 clones, roughly 87% seen once. The chain combines TRBV7-9 with TRBJ1-5; 8 nucleotides agree with TRBD1. The TCR was taken from an adult in good health. The starting material was peripheral blood, obtained on day 0 of MenACWY control vaccination. CDR3 DNA sequence: TGTGCCAGCAGCCTAGAGGGACAGGAAGATCAGCCCCAGCATTTT. Its protein is CASSLEGQEDQPQHF.